Listed below are T cell receptor beta chains from one sample, sequenced in a study of blood T cell repertoires in COVID-19. Sequencing used immunoSEQ multiplex PCR; TCRdb keeps in-frame clones, though not all of them. The sample yields about 240,000 clones, about nine tenths seen once. The sample was peripheral blood. The receptors originated from a man aged 55 to 70 with acute or convalescent COVID-19. Both conserved end residues are part of each CDR3. A D gene is named only where the DNA matches it firmly. Expanded clones are given a class, and other clones once, few, many or no size at all.

D gene	clone size	V gene	J gene	CDR3 DNA	CDR3 protein
-	-	TRBV14	TRBJ2-7	TGTGCCAGCAGTGTCACCGGAGACTTCTACTACGGGCAGTACTTC	CASSVTGDFYYGQYF
-	-	TRBV7-9	TRBJ1-2	TGTGCCAGCAGCTTAGTCGTAGGGGCCCCTTCTGGCTATGGCTACACCTTC	CASSLVVGAPSGYGYTF
-	-	TRBV7-9	TRBJ1-1	TGTGCCAGCAGCTTGGGGGGTAAGCGCACTGAAGCTTTCTTT	CASSLGGKRTEAFF
TRBD1	-	TRBV30	TRBJ1-3	TGTGCCTGGAGTAGGACAGGGAATTCTGGAAACACCATATATTTT	CAWSRTGNSGNTIYF
TRBD1	-	TRBV28	TRBJ1-2	TGTGCCAGCAAAGGACAGGGGAACTATGGCTACACCTTC	CASKGQGNYGYTF
TRBD1	-	TRBV4-1	TRBJ1-1	TGCGCCAGCACCACTGGGGACAGGGGAAATTTAGTCACTGAAGCTTTCTTT	CASTTGDRGNLVTEAFF
-	-	TRBV29-1	TRBJ1-5	TGCAGCGTTAAAACAGGGATCGGAAATCAGCCCCAGCATTTT	CSVKTGIGNQPQHF
TRBD1	-	TRBV7-2	TRBJ2-5	TGTGCCAGCAGCCCGGACAGGGGGCGAGGGGAGACCCAGTACTTC	CASSPDRGRGETQYF
TRBD1	-	TRBV27	TRBJ2-7	TGTGCCAGCAGTTTAAGGGGGACAGGACTTTACGAGCAGTACTTC	CASSLRGTGLYEQYF
-	-	TRBV11-3	TRBJ2-7	TGTGCCAGCAGCCCCAGACAGACTTCGGACTACGAGCAGTACTTC	CASSPRQTSDYEQYF
-	-	TRBV7-3	TRBJ2-5	TGTGCCAGCAGCTTAAGGACAGTCCCAGAGACCCAGTACTTC	CASSLRTVPETQYF
-	once	TRBV6-2/TRBV6-3	TRBJ2-7	TGTGCCAGCAGTCGCTCCTACGAGCAGTACTTC	CASSRSYEQYF
TRBD1	few	TRBV7-2	TRBJ1-1	TGTGCCAGCAGCGCCCTGGGACAGCAGAACACTGAAGCTTTCTTT	CASSALGQQNTEAFF
TRBD1	-	TRBV25-1	TRBJ1-1	TGTGCCAGCAGCTCTCGGTGGGACAGGGGGCCGACTGAAGCTTTCTTT	CASSSRWDRGPTEAFF
-	-	TRBV19	TRBJ1-4	TGTGCCAGTTCCTCTATTTCCAACGGGGCTAATGAAAAACTGTTTTTT	CASSSISNGANEKLFF
-	-	TRBV6-5	TRBJ1-2	TGTGCCAGCAGTCTACAGGGAAACTATGGCTACACCTTC	CASSLQGNYGYTF
-	-	TRBV7-3	TRBJ1-1	TGTGCCAGCAGCTCCGACGGGGTTTCGGCGAACACTGAAGCTTTCTTT	CASSSDGVSANTEAFF
TRBD1	-	TRBV2	TRBJ1-1	TGTGCCAGTAGGACAGGGGGCCACGCTGAAGCTTTCTTT	CASRTGGHAEAFF
TRBD1	once	TRBV19	TRBJ1-1	TGTGCCAGTAGTCTTGGACAGGGCAGTCGGACTGAAGCTTTCTTT	CASSLGQGSRTEAFF
TRBD1	-	TRBV28	TRBJ1-3	TGTGCCAGCAGTCCTACGGGACAGGGGATAGGAAACACCATATATTTT	CASSPTGQGIGNTIYF
-	few	TRBV9	TRBJ1-1	TGTGCCAGCAGCCCCGGAGACCTCACTGAAGCTTTCTTT	CASSPGDLTEAFF
-	-	TRBV7-2	TRBJ1-6	TGTGCCAGCAGCTTATACGGAGAAAATTCACCCCTCCACTTT	CASSLYGENSPLHF
TRBD1	-	TRBV6-5	TRBJ1-1	TGTGCCAGCAGTTACGCAGGACAGGGGACTGAAGCTTTCTTT	CASSYAGQGTEAFF
TRBD2	-	TRBV5-5	TRBJ2-2	TGTGCCAGCAGCTTCATGGCTGGTGTCCTAGCGGGAGATACCGGGGAGCTGTTTTTT	CASSFMAGVLAGDTGELFF
TRBD2	-	TRBV10-3	TRBJ2-1	TGTGCCATCAGTGAGTCGGGGGCGGGAGGGTACAATGAGCAGTTCTTC	CAISESGAGGYNEQFF
TRBD1	once	TRBV7-9	TRBJ2-5	TGTGCCAGCAGCTTATACAGGGGCCAAGAGACCCAGTACTTC	CASSLYRGQETQYF
-	-	TRBV28	TRBJ2-7	TGTGCCAGCCTAAGCAGCGCGGGGGCCGGGCGGGGGAACTACGAGCAGTACTTC	CASLSSAGAGRGNYEQYF
TRBD2	-	TRBV12-5	TRBJ2-2	TGTGCTAGTGGTTTCGCAGGGGAGGTCGGGACTAGCGGGAGAAGGGGCACCGGGGAGCTGTTTTTT	CASGFAGEVGTSGRRGTGELFF
-	once	TRBV28	TRBJ1-2	TGTGCCAGCAGTTATGTGCGCCATGGCTACACCTTC	CASSYVRHGYTF
-	-	TRBV6-5	TRBJ1-2	TGTGCCAGCAGACCCACAGAAAACTATGGCTACACCTTC	CASRPTENYGYTF
TRBD1	many	TRBV19	TRBJ1-2	TGTGCCAGTAGTATTTCCAGACAGGGGAGGAGCAACTATGGCTACACCTTC	CASSISRQGRSNYGYTF
-	-	TRBV28	TRBJ2-7	TGTGCCAGCAGTTTGAGCGGCGGGGACTCTTTATGGGAGCAGTACTTC	CASSLSGGDSLWEQYF
TRBD1	-	TRBV5-6	TRBJ2-3	TGTGCCAGCAGCTTGGGTTGGACAGGGGGCGGCACAGATACGCAGTATTTT	CASSLGWTGGGTDTQYF
-	-	TRBV6-5	TRBJ2-7	TGTGCCAGCAGCTCCCGGGGAAGAAGGGCCTACGAGCAGTACTTC	CASSSRGRRAYEQYF
TRBD1	-	TRBV25-1	TRBJ2-7	TGTGCCAGCAGTGCCTGGGACAGGGTGGACGAGCAGTACTTC	CASSAWDRVDEQYF
-	-	TRBV10-3	TRBJ2-1	TGTGCCATCAGTGCCCTAGCATCCAGCGGATACAATGAGCAGTTCTTC	CAISALASSGYNEQFF
-	-	TRBV11-2	TRBJ2-5	TGTGCCACCGGCAGGGGAGTGCAAGAGACCCAGTACTTC	CATGRGVQETQYF
TRBD1	-	TRBV6-5	TRBJ1-2	TGTGCCAGCATCCAAACGACAGGGGGTAACTATGGCTACACCTTC	CASIQTTGGNYGYTF
TRBD1	-	TRBV28	TRBJ1-5	TGTGCCAGCAGTCCTCAACAGGGGGCGGGCAATCAGCCCCAGCATTTT	CASSPQQGAGNQPQHF
-	-	TRBV7-2	TRBJ1-1	TGTGCCAGCAGCTTAACACATTCGGGTGTAATGAACACTGAAGCTTTCTTT	CASSLTHSGVMNTEAFF
-	-	TRBV6-6	TRBJ2-3	TGTGCCAGCAGTCCGACTCGGGATACGCAGTATTTT	CASSPTRDTQYF
-	-	TRBV4-2	TRBJ1-2	TGTGCCAGCAGCCAAGGTCTGGGACTAGATGGCTACACCTTC	CASSQGLGLDGYTF
TRBD2	-	TRBV9	TRBJ2-2	TGTGCCAGCAGCGTAGCCAGGGAGGGCACCGGGGAGCTGTTTTTT	CASSVAREGTGELFF
TRBD2	-	TRBV3-1/TRBV3-2	TRBJ2-1	TGTGCCAGCAGCCAAGAGGGGTTACTAGCGGATAGCTCCTACAATGAGCAGTTCTTC	CASSQEGLLADSSYNEQFF
-	few	TRBV15	TRBJ2-2	TGTGCCACCAGCAGAGATCGTTCCGGGGAGCTGTTTTTT	CATSRDRSGELFF
TRBD1	-	TRBV7-8	TRBJ2-2	TGTGCCAGCAGCTTAGCAAGGACAGGGGTCGGGGAGCTGTTTTTT	CASSLARTGVGELFF
TRBD1	-	TRBV6-2/TRBV6-3	TRBJ1-2	TGTGCCAGCAGTGACCCCGGGACAGGGGACTATGGCTACACCTTC	CASSDPGTGDYGYTF
-	once	TRBV5-1	TRBJ1-5	TGCGCCAGCAGCTTGGATGGAGAGGCGCCCCAGCATTTT	CASSLDGEAPQHF
-	-	TRBV27	TRBJ1-1	TGTGCCAGCAGTTTAGCAGGGATCGGCACTGAAGCTTTCTTT	CASSLAGIGTEAFF
-	-	TRBV29-1	TRBJ2-2	TGCAGCGTTTACCGGGAGACCACCGGGGAGCTGTTTTTT	CSVYRETTGELFF
-	-	TRBV9	TRBJ1-2	TGTGCCAGCACCCCGGGGGGGGATGGTGGCTACACCTTC	CASTPGGDGGYTF
TRBD1	few	TRBV10-3	TRBJ1-3	TGTGCCATCAGTGAAAAACCCACAGGGGGCAACACCATATATTTT	CAISEKPTGGNTIYF
-	-	TRBV9	TRBJ1-6	TGTGCCAGCAGCGGGAACAGGGTTGACTCACCCCTCCACTTT	CASSGNRVDSPLHF
TRBD1	-	TRBV24-1	TRBJ1-4	TGTGCCACGCAGGGGGCTGTCGATGAAAAACTGTTTTTT	CATQGAVDEKLFF
-	-	TRBV28	TRBJ1-2	TGTGCCAGCCGCTGGAGGCCCTATGGCTACACCTTC	CASRWRPYGYTF